The subject of this entry is one T cell receptor (beta chain). The CDR3 has 17 amino acids. The ends were cut back, 3 bases at V and 2 bases at J, with 22 bases in the middle. Germline V gene lookup returns CDR1 DFQATT and CDR2 SNEGSKA (reference sequence). The sample originates from a study of blood T cell repertoires in COVID-19. Study details: Whether acute or convalescent, the COVID-19 samples came from the United States, Italy and Spain.

How the authors handled the data: Nucleated cell counts were estimated from reference gene primer amplification. TCRdb's table, derived via immunoSEQ multiplex PCR, lists solely in-frame clones and lacks some. V and J calls and clone size come straight from that table; D and trimming were deduced from the DNA. The sample shows 110,000 or so clones, 85% of them seen only once. This TCR was recovered from a human donor in a cohort sampled during active COVID-19. Sequenced input: peripheral blood. The chain has TRBV20-1 and TRBJ1-2; D uncertain. CDR3 sequence (DNA): TGCAGTGCTAGTATCTTTTCGAGTACAGCCAACAACTATGGCTACACCTTC. It encodes CSASIFSSTANNYGYTF.